One and the same sample provided the 29 T cell receptor beta chains below, sequenced in a study of Graves' ophthalmopathy and Graves' hyperthyroidism. From RNA, the CDR3 regions of TCR beta chains were amplified and sequenced. HTBI-primed first-round RT-PCR preceded second-round multiplex PCR. In TCRdb, the multiplex PCR reads were re-called with MiXCR into one record per CDR3 protein. The sample carries roughly 300,000 distinct CDR3 sequences, under 20% recorded once. Sequencing was performed on peripheral blood. The receptor set was obtained from an adult man with Graves' ophthalmopathy.

This clonotype has at least ten counts. The chain employs TRBV6-8 and TRBJ1-5; D may be TRBD1 (5 bases). This CDR3 is built from 15 residues. V was trimmed by 6 bases and J by 6 bases, leaving 18 bases between them. Germline V gene data show CDR1 as MNHGY and CDR2 as SAAAGT. This CDR3 reads CASSSLWGLAQPQHF. Here the CDR3 DNA reads TGTGCCAGCAGCAGCCTGTGGGGACTGGCTCAGCCCCAGCATTTT.

This clonotype has just a few counts. A read error may be the cause here, since a much bigger clone is one base away. The V gene is TRBV6-2 or TRBV6-3, the J gene TRBJ1-5, with D possibly being TRBD1 (5 bases). The CDR3 totals 16 residues. V lost 10 bases and J 7 bases, leaving 26 bases between the germline ends. Per germline, CDR1 MNHEY and CDR2 SVGEGT. CDR3 coding DNA: TGTGCCATCAGGGCATCCCGCGGTCAGGGTATCCAGCCCCAGCATTTT. It translates to CAIRASRGQGIQPQHF.

This clonotype was counted ten times or more. This chain joins TRBV7-9 and TRBJ1-2; D is uncertain. From germline, CDR1 is SEHNR and CDR2 FQNEAQ (reference sequence). V gave up 5 bases and J gave up 2 bases, with 9 bases separating them. This CDR3 contains 13 residues. The CDR3 reads CASSLDTNYGYTF. Here the CDR3 DNA reads TGTGCCAGCAGCCTCGACACCAACTATGGCTACACCTTC.

Ten or more counts support this clonotype. The V call is TRBV7-9, the J call TRBJ2-5, with D tentatively TRBD2 (6 bases). Trimming took 5 bases from V and 0 from J, leaving 13 bases between them. Germline V gene lookup returns CDR1 SEHNR and CDR2 FQNEAQ (reference sequence). The length of the CDR3 is 15 residues. CDR3: CASSVLAMNQETQYF. CDR3 sequence (DNA): TGTGCCAGCAGCGTTCTAGCGATGAACCAAGAGACCCAGTACTTC.

This clonotype came up many times. V is TRBV18 and J is TRBJ1-2, with 10 bases that match TRBD1. V was clipped by 5 bases and J by 4 bases; unmatched bases: 7. In germline, CDR1 is KGHSH, CDR2 LQKENI. CDR3 size: 15 residues. CDR3 protein: CASSAGTGDAYGYTF. The DNA for the CDR3 is TGTGCCAGCTCAGCCGGGACAGGGGATGCCTATGGCTACACCTTC.

This clonotype showed up many times. The conserved closing phenylalanine or tryptophan is absent in this CDR3, likely reflecting a read error. The rearrangement links TRBV10-3 to TRBJ1-1; no definite D call. There are 15 residues in the CDR3. Trimming cost V 6 bases and J 1 base, with 15 bases left between them. CDR1 and CDR2 from the germline V gene are ENHRY and SYGVKD. CDR3: CAISQVGLKNTEAFL. The CDR3 DNA sequence: TGTGCCATCAGCCAAGTGGGGTTAAAGAACACTGAAGCTTTCCTT.

This clonotype was seen at least ten times. The gene calls are TRBV6-1 and TRBJ2-2; perhaps TRBD1 as D (6 bases). This CDR3 region has 14 residues. The germline V and J ends were trimmed by 4 bases and 7 bases, with 13 bases remaining between them. The germline gives CDR1 MNHNS, CDR2 SASEGT. CDR3 bases: TGTGCCAGCAGTGTCCAACAGGGACACGGGGAGCTGTTTTTT. It translates to CASSVQQGHGELFF.

This clonotype was counted many times. J is TRBJ1-1 and V is TRBV28; no clear D. Trimming cost V 8 bases and J 6 bases, with 16 bases left between them. Germline loops: CDR1 MDHEN, CDR2 SYDVKM. This CDR3 is built from 13 residues. The CDR3 nucleotides read TGTGCCAGCGACCAATCGCTATTCCCTGAAGCTTTCTTT. It is translated as CASDQSLFPEAFF.

This clonotype was counted at least ten times. The chain joins TRBV12-5 to TRBJ1-2; a weak D match, TRBD1 (6 bases). Trimming stripped 1 base from V and 4 bases from J, with 10 bases between. Looked up from germline, CDR1 is LGHNT and CDR2 is FRNRAP. The CDR3 sequence is 14 residues long. CDR3 nucleotides: TGTGCTAGTGGTTTGGCGGACAGCCGCTATGGCTACACCTTC. Protein: CASGLADSRYGYTF.

This clonotype came up many times. V is TRBV6-2 or TRBV6-3 and J is TRBJ2-1; D gene ambiguous. V lost 2 bases and J 6 bases, leaving 8 bases between the germline ends. In germline, CDR1 is MNHEY, CDR2 SVGEGT. The CDR3 runs to 13 residues. The CDR3: CASSYPATNEQFF. The CDR3 coding sequence is TGTGCCAGCAGTTACCCCGCCACCAATGAGCAGTTCTTC.

The chain employs TRBV2 and TRBJ1-2; 7 bases match TRBD1. With 4 bases clipped from V and 4 bases from J, the junction kept 12 bases outside the gene matches. Germline-derived CDR1 and CDR2 are SNHLY and FYNNEI. The CDR3 is 16 amino acids. The CDR3 region is CASSGATGEFFYGYTF. The CDR3, as DNA: TGTGCCAGCAGTGGGGCTACAGGGGAGTTCTTCTATGGCTACACCTTC. Full variable domain (remainder filled in from reference TRBV2 and TRBJ1-2): EPEVTQTPSHQVTQMGQEVILRCVPISNHLYFYWYRQILGQKVEFLVSFYNNEISEKSEIFDDQFSVERPDGSNFTLKIRSTKLEDSAMYFCASSGATGEFFYGYTFGSGTRLTVV.

This chain joins TRBV7-8 and TRBJ1-2, with unresolved D. Germline V CDR1 and CDR2: SGHVS, FQNEAQ. CDR3 length: 12 amino acids. Trimming removed 8 bases from V and 1 base from J, with 8 bases in between. The CDR3 nucleotides are TGTGCCAGCGGTACTTTTAACTATGGCTACACCTTC. It translates to CASGTFNYGYTF.

This clonotype was observed many times. CDR3 DNA sequence: TGTGCCAGCAGTTTGACCGGGTCGCCTGTCTGGGAGACCCAGTACTTC. Residues: CASSLTGSPVWETQYF. The J gene is TRBJ2-5, the V gene TRBV28; D uncertain. Between the trimmed V and J ends, which lost 3 bases and 5 bases, there was a span of 19 bases. The CDR3 is made up of 16 amino acids. From germline, CDR1 is MDHEN and CDR2 SYDVKM.

Many counts were recorded for this clonotype. The rearrangement links TRBV7-2 to TRBJ2-2; D is possibly TRBD2 (7 bases). The CDR3 spans 13 residues. Trimming shortened V by 7 bases and J by 7 bases, and 13 bases separated the two germline ends. Germline assignment: CDR1 SGHTA and CDR2 FQGNSA. The CDR3 DNA reads as TGTGCCAGCACGCGGGGGCCGAACGGGGAGCTGTTTTTT. It is translated as CASTRGPNGELFF.

This clonotype has at least ten counts. This chain uses TRBV10-3 with TRBJ2-7; TRBD1 is a possible D gene (5 bases). CDR1 ENHRY and CDR2 SYGVKD come from the germline V gene. Trimming shortened V by 3 bases and J by 3 bases, and 12 bases separated the two germline ends. The CDR3 has 14 amino acids. CDR3 in amino acids: CAISDPGKGYEQYF. CDR3 DNA: TGTGCCATCAGTGACCCAGGGAAAGGCTACGAGCAGTACTTC.

This clonotype was picked up many times. This chain connects TRBV4-2 to TRBJ1-5, with 7 bases that match TRBD1. With V trimmed by 1 base and J by 0 bases, 6 bases remained unmatched. CDR1 and CDR2 from the germline V gene are LGHNA and YNFKEQ. This CDR3 contains 17 residues. The CDR3 DNA reads TGTGCCAGCAGCCAAGTGGGGGGACAGTATAGCAATCAGCCCCAGCATTTT. It codes for CASSQVGGQYSNQPQHF.

This clonotype has a count of ten or more. The V and J genes are TRBV7-8 and TRBJ1-5; weak D call: TRBD1 (5 bases). The CDR3 contains 15 residues. Per the germline V gene, CDR1 is SGHVS and CDR2 is FQNEAQ. V was trimmed by 1 base and J by 6 bases, leaving 13 bases between them. CDR3 in DNA: TGTGCCAGCAGCTTAGATCGGCAGGGCGGTCAGCCCCAGCATTTT. Protein sequence: CASSLDRQGGQPQHF.

This clonotype was observed many times. The rearrangement uses TRBV29-1 and TRBJ2-7; 11 bases are shared with TRBD1. V trimming: 4 bases; J trimming: 2 bases; junction bases outside the gene matches: 7. The germline V gene has CDR1 SQVTM and CDR2 ANQGSEA. There are 15 residues in the CDR3. The CDR3 nucleotides are TGCAGCGTTGGGGGACCGGGACAGGGGGCCTACGAGCAGTACTTC. It specifies CSVGGPGQGAYEQYF.

There are many counts of this clonotype. The V and J genes are TRBV6-2 or TRBV6-3 and TRBJ2-5; D possibly uses TRBD1 or TRBD2 (5 bases each). The CDR3 consists of 15 residues. CDR1 and CDR2 from the germline V gene are MNHEY and SVGEGT. V was pared by 6 bases and J by 7 bases, with 21 bases between. CDR3: CASSQPPGLLGTQYF. CDR3 nucleotide sequence: TGTGCCAGCAGCCAACCTCCGGGGCTTCTTGGGACCCAGTACTTC.

In this sample, this clonotype turned up many times. This chain links TRBV9 with TRBJ1-6; 7 nucleotides match TRBD1. The CDR3 sequence is 14 residues long. Germline CDR1 reads SGDLS; CDR2 reads YYNGEE. Trimming at V came to 4 bases and at J to 10 bases, leaving 8 bases not matched to a gene. DNA of the CDR3: TGTGCCAGCAGCAGGGGACAGCGAGACTCACCCCTCCACTTT. Amino acid sequence: CASSRGQRDSPLHF.

This chain links TRBV27 with TRBJ1-2; a weak D match, TRBD1 (6 bases). CDR1 is MNHEY, CDR2 SMNVEV, per germline (reference sequence). The CDR3 runs to 15 residues. The germline V and J ends were trimmed by 4 bases and 6 bases, with 18 bases remaining between them. CDR3 bases: TGTGCCAGCAGTTCCGACCTACAGGGCAATGATGGCTACACCTTC. It codes for CASSSDLQGNDGYTF.

The sample holds many counts of this clonotype. The chain employs TRBV7-2 and TRBJ2-2, with D perhaps TRBD1 (5 bases). V dropped 5 bases and J dropped 1 base, with 11 bases sitting between them. This CDR3 comprises 15 residues. Germline CDR1 reads SGHTA; CDR2 reads FQGNSA. For the CDR3, the DNA is TGTGCCAGCAGCAATCGACAGAGGAACACCGGGGAGCTGTTTTTT. It yields the protein CASSNRQRNTGELFF.

This clonotype was found many times. The chain recombines TRBV7-2 with TRBJ2-2, with D unclear. In germline, CDR1 is SGHTA, CDR2 FQGNSA. The CDR3 contains 13 residues. V gave up 4 bases and J gave up 4 bases, with 7 bases separating them. The CDR3, as DNA: TGTGCCAGCAGCTCCCAGGTCACCGGGGAGCTGTTTTTT. Its translation: CASSSQVTGELFF.

The table lists this clonotype with many counts. V and J are TRBV14 and TRBJ2-5; TRBD1 agrees at 9 bases. CDR3 size: 15 residues. With V trimmed by 3 bases and J by 2 bases, 4 bases remained unmatched. Germline CDR1 reads SGHDN; CDR2 reads FVKESK. CDR3 sequence: CASSQGTGWQETQYF. The DNA of the CDR3 is TGTGCCAGCAGCCAGGGGACAGGGTGGCAAGAGACCCAGTACTTC.

The table lists this clonotype with a few counts. The chain links TRBV5-1 to TRBJ2-5, with D possibly matching TRBD1 (5 bases). The CDR3 contains 14 residues. Germline V gene data show CDR1 as SGHRS and CDR2 as YFSETQ. V was cut by 0 bases and J by 4 bases, with 10 bases left in between. The CDR3 nucleotides are TGCGCCAGCAGCTTGGAAGCAGGGCCAGAGACCCAGTACTTC. Its protein is CASSLEAGPETQYF.

In its sample, this clonotype was seen many times. V usage is TRBV28 and J usage is TRBJ1-5, with D possibly TRBD1 on 5 matching bases. Germline V gene data show CDR1 as MDHEN and CDR2 as SYDVKM. The CDR3 has 13 amino acids. Trimming shortened V by 4 bases and J by 6 bases, and 10 bases separated the two germline ends. CDR3 coding DNA: TGTGCCAGCAGTTGGAGAGGGGTTCAGCCCCAGCATTTT. Translation gives CASSWRGVQPQHF.

V usage is TRBV6-1 and J usage is TRBJ2-5; TRBD2 matches at 10 bases. Germline CDR1 reads MNHNS; CDR2 reads SASEGT. The CDR3 totals 16 residues. V lost 5 bases to trimming and J lost 2 bases; unmatched junction nucleotides: 8. In DNA, the CDR3 is TGTGCCAGCAGTCGTGGAGGACTAGCGGTTCAAGAGACCCAGTACTTC. Its protein product is CASSRGGLAVQETQYF.

The chain is built from TRBV15 and TRBJ2-7; unclear D gene. Per germline, CDR1 LNHNV and CDR2 YYDKDF (reference sequence). The CDR3 length is 15 residues. V was cut by 5 bases and J by 6 bases, with 20 bases left in between. This CDR3 reads CATSPRTTASAEQYF. The CDR3 DNA follows: TGTGCCACCAGCCCTCGGACGACCGCTAGTGCCGAGCAGTACTTC.

This clonotype occurred many times. This chain uses TRBV27 with TRBJ1-1, with a possible D match to TRBD1 (5 bases). Trimming took 7 bases from V and 0 from J, leaving 15 bases between them. The CDR3 sequence is 15 residues long. Germline CDR1 and CDR2: MNHEY and SMNVEV (reference sequence). CDR3 nucleotide sequence: TGTGCCAGCATCTCACTCGGGGGTTTGAACACTGAAGCTTTCTTT. Its protein product is CASISLGGLNTEAFF.